This passage covers 28 T cell receptor beta chains from one sample sequenced in a study of blood T cell repertoires in COVID-19. Libraries were prepared by immunoSEQ multiplex PCR; TCRdb keeps only in-frame clonotypes and omits some of them. Among 200,000 to 300,000 clones listed, over 75% were seen once. Source material: peripheral blood. Receptor source: a woman of 80 years or more with acute or convalescent COVID-19.

The chain uses TRBV18 and TRBJ1-2; unclear D gene. Trimming cost V 5 bases and J 8 bases, with 15 bases left between them. The CDR3 has 13 residues. The germline gives CDR1 KGHSH, CDR2 LQKENI. CDR3 sequence reads: CASSADQLGGYTF. For the CDR3, the DNA is TGTGCCAGCTCAGCGGACCAACTAGGGGGCTACACCTTC.

The chain uses TRBV19 and TRBJ1-6, with 9 bases lining up with TRBD1. With V trimmed by 5 bases and J by 9 bases, 11 bases remained unmatched. Germline V gene sequence: CDR1 LNHDA, CDR2 SQIVND (reference sequence). CDR3 length: 16 amino acids. The CDR3 sequence is CASSLRTGEFGSPLHF. CDR3 nucleotides: TGTGCCAGTAGTCTACGGACAGGGGAGTTCGGTTCACCCCTCCACTTT.

The chain is built from TRBV25-1 and TRBJ2-5, with 13 bases matching TRBD2. The CDR3 spans 16 residues. V shed 4 bases, J shed 1 base, and the junction held 3 bases outside the gene matches. CDR1 is MGHDK, CDR2 SYGVNS, per germline. Here the CDR3 DNA reads TGTGCCAGCAGTGGGGGACTAGCGGGGACCCAAGAGACCCAGTACTTC. Its protein is CASSGGLAGTQETQYF.

The chain carries TRBV6-5 and TRBJ1-5; 7 bases line up with TRBD1. CDR1 is MNHEY, CDR2 SVGAGI, per germline. V shed 6 bases and J 5 bases; nucleotides not matched to a gene: 4. This CDR3 has 13 amino acids. CDR3 sequence (DNA): TGTGCCAGCAGGCGTGACAGGGATCAGCCCCAGCATTTT. Amino acids: CASRRDRDQPQHF.

This clone was seen only a few times. This rearrangement joins TRBV29-1 to TRBJ1-2; D remains ambiguous. Per the germline V gene, CDR1 is SQVTM and CDR2 is ANQGSEA. The V and J ends lost 3 bases and 1 base respectively, with 9 bases between them. The CDR3 consists of 13 residues. The CDR3 bases are TGCAGCGTTGATCATCACGGTAACTATGGCTACACCTTC. Protein product: CSVDHHGNYGYTF.

This chain uses TRBV28 with TRBJ1-4; D not resolved. Germline values: CDR1 MDHEN, CDR2 SYDVKM. V dropped 6 bases and J dropped 8 bases, with 16 bases sitting between them. This CDR3 has 14 amino acids. CDR3 bases: TGTGCCAGCAGCCCCTCGTGGAGGGTAGAAAAACTGTTTTTT. It is translated as CASSPSWRVEKLFF.

V usage is TRBV3-1 (or the pseudogene TRBV3-2) and J usage is TRBJ2-3; the match to TRBD1 covers 8 bases. Germline trimming cut 5 bases from V and 1 base from J; bases unmatched to any gene: 5. CDR1 is LGHDT, CDR2 YNNKEL, per germline (reference sequence). CDR3 length equals 15 residues. Here the CDR3 reads CASSLETGGTDTQYF. CDR3 nucleotide sequence: TGTGCCAGCAGCTTGGAGACAGGGGGCACAGATACGCAGTATTTT.

The rearrangement uses TRBV3-1 (or the pseudogene TRBV3-2) and TRBJ2-7, with TRBD2 matching 11 bases. From germline, CDR1 is LGHDT and CDR2 YNNKEL (reference sequence). The V gene end was trimmed by 1 base and the J gene end by 3 bases; junction bases not matched to a gene: 8. The CDR3 has 17 residues. The CDR3 DNA reads as TGTGCCAGCAGCCAAGGGCTGACTAGCGGGACGGGCTACGAGCAGTACTTC. Its protein product is CASSQGLTSGTGYEQYF.

The rearrangement uses TRBV4-1 and TRBJ2-1; 14 bases align to TRBD2. Per the germline V gene, CDR1 is MGHRA and CDR2 is YSYEKL. The CDR3 runs 15 residues. Germline trimming cut 1 base from V and 7 bases from J; bases unmatched to any gene: 0. The CDR3, as DNA: TGCGCCAGCAGCCAAGGGACTAGCGGGAGGAATGAGCAGTTCTTC. This translates into CASSQGTSGRNEQFF.

The chain has TRBV5-4 and TRBJ1-1, with 7 bases identical to TRBD1. The CDR3 sequence is 13 residues long. CDR1 is SGHNT and CDR2 is YYREEE in the germline V gene (reference sequence). After removal of 4 bases from V and 5 bases from J, the junction contained 5 bases not matched to a gene. CDR3 residues: CASSADRATEAFF. In DNA, the CDR3 is TGTGCCAGCAGCGCAGACAGGGCTACTGAAGCTTTCTTT.

The chain carries TRBV15 and TRBJ1-4; weak D call: TRBD1 (6 bases). The CDR3 is 16 amino acids. Looked up from germline, CDR1 is LNHNV and CDR2 is YYDKDF (reference sequence). The V end was cut by 0 bases, the J end by 3 bases, with 11 bases between. The CDR3 is CATSRDWTDPNEKLFF. The CDR3 region has the DNA TGTGCCACCAGCAGAGATTGGACAGACCCTAATGAAAAACTGTTTTTT.

The chain recombines TRBV5-1 with TRBJ1-1; TRBD1 aligns across 7 bases. The CDR3 extends over 14 amino acids. V lost 3 bases, J lost 8 bases, and 10 bases stayed unmatched. CDR1 is SGHRS, CDR2 YFSETQ, per germline. The CDR3 here is CASSWRDRATEAFF. The CDR3 DNA is TGCGCCAGCAGCTGGAGAGACAGGGCCACCGAAGCTTTCTTT.

This clone was recorded a few times. The rearrangement links TRBV6-5 to TRBJ1-6; 9 nucleotides agree with TRBD1. Germline CDR1 MNHEY, CDR2 SVGAGI. The CDR3 loop spans 15 amino acids. V dropped 11 bases and J dropped 1; count of bases not matched to a gene: 6. CDR3 residues: CAGRTGDSYNSPLHF. In DNA form, the CDR3 reads TGTGCCGGACGGACAGGGGATTCCTATAATTCACCCCTCCACTTT.

The chain uses TRBV2 and TRBJ2-2, with 12 bases aligning to TRBD2. The V segment lost 7 bases and the J segment 0 bases; nucleotides outside the gene matches: 21. CDR1 and CDR2 from the germline V gene are SNHLY and FYNNEI. The CDR3 sequence is 22 residues long. CDR3 in DNA: TGTGCCAGCACAAGAAGAACCTTCTCCGGGACTAGCGGGTTGGCGAACACCGGGGAGCTGTTTTTT. It specifies CASTRRTFSGTSGLANTGELFF.

The gene calls are TRBV7-7 and TRBJ1-6; 7 bases agree with TRBD1. Germline CDR1 reads SSHAT; CDR2 reads FNYEAQ (reference sequence). V shed 5 bases, J shed 13 bases, and the junction held 5 bases outside the gene matches. The CDR3 sequence is 12 residues long. The CDR3 reads CASSATGFPLHF. The CDR3 nucleotides read TGTGCCAGCAGCGCGACAGGGTTTCCCCTCCACTTT.

The chain couples TRBV3-1 (or the pseudogene TRBV3-2) to TRBJ1-2; D is unclear. Germline assignment: CDR1 LGHDT and CDR2 YNNKEL (reference sequence). The V and J ends lost 3 bases and 2 bases respectively, with 7 bases between them. The CDR3 loop spans 13 amino acids. DNA for the CDR3: TGTGCCAGCAGCCAGGGCTCGAACTATGGCTACACCTTC. This gives the protein CASSQGSNYGYTF.

The V and J genes are TRBV12-5 and TRBJ2-5; 8 bases map to TRBD1. The germline CDR1 and CDR2 sequences are LGHNT and FRNRAP. The CDR3 is 15 residues long. V lost 4 bases, J lost 4 bases, and 8 bases stayed unmatched. The CDR3 protein is CASGSRQGAGETQYF. The CDR3 DNA sequence: TGTGCTAGTGGTTCTCGGCAGGGGGCTGGAGAGACCCAGTACTTC.

A few counts support this clone. This chain uses TRBV7-8 with TRBJ2-5, with TRBD1 matching over 10 bases. Trimming cost V 1 base and J 5 bases; bases outside gene matches: 7. CDR1 is SGHVS, CDR2 FQNEAQ, per germline. The CDR3 has 16 amino acids. The CDR3 protein is CASSLEGQGTWETQYF. The CDR3 DNA follows: TGTGCCAGCAGCTTAGAGGGACAGGGGACGTGGGAGACCCAGTACTTC.

In its sample, this clone was seen once. The V call is TRBV9, the J call TRBJ2-7; 13 nucleotides match TRBD2. Germline V gives CDR1 SGDLS, CDR2 YYNGEE. CDR3 length equals 18 residues. V gave up 0 bases and J gave up 2 bases; unmatched junction bases: 8. This chain's CDR3 is CASSVGVTSGGIAYEQYF. The DNA for the CDR3 is TGTGCCAGCAGCGTAGGGGTGACTAGCGGGGGGATCGCCTACGAGCAGTACTTC.

The table lists this clone with a few counts. The chain recombines TRBV7-2 with TRBJ1-6, with D perhaps TRBD1 (5 bases). The germline V gene encodes CDR1 SGHTA and CDR2 FQGNSA. CDR3 length: 13 amino acids. Trimming shortened V by 4 bases and J by 8 bases, and 9 bases separated the two germline ends. CDR3 residues: CASSSDSYSPLHF. The CDR3 DNA follows: TGTGCCAGCAGCTCAGACAGCTATTCACCCCTCCACTTT.

The chain couples TRBV7-9 to TRBJ2-5, with 9 bases that match TRBD2. Losses at the gene ends were 5 bases for V and 4 bases for J; bases not matched to a gene: 14. The CDR3 consists of 17 residues. CDR1 and CDR2 from the germline V gene are SEHNR and FQNEAQ (reference sequence). The CDR3 DNA sequence: TGTGCCAGCAGCCCACCGGGGCTAGCGGGGTTGTTAGAGACCCAGTACTTC. Its protein is CASSPPGLAGLLETQYF.

The chain links TRBV7-2 to TRBJ2-1; maybe TRBD2 (6 bases). This CDR3 has 14 amino acids. Trimming took off 5 bases at V and 0 bases at J, with 8 bases between the two ends. The germline CDR1 and CDR2 sequences are SGHTA and FQGNSA. The CDR3 DNA sequence: TGTGCCAGCAGCGGGGGGAGCTCCTACAATGAGCAGTTCTTC. Protein sequence: CASSGGSSYNEQFF.

The chain carries TRBV19 and TRBJ1-5; D unresolved. In germline, CDR1 is LNHDA, CDR2 SQIVND (reference sequence). The CDR3 loop spans 14 amino acids. The V end was cut by 5 bases, the J end by 2 bases, with 10 bases between. The CDR3 region is CASSAQRGNQPQHF. The CDR3 DNA sequence: TGTGCCAGTAGTGCTCAGCGGGGCAATCAGCCCCAGCATTTT.

This chain uses TRBV15 with TRBJ2-3, with D possibly TRBD1 on 5 matching bases. From germline, CDR1 is LNHNV and CDR2 YYDKDF (reference sequence). The CDR3 has 15 amino acids. Between the trimmed V and J ends, which lost 7 bases and 1 base, there was a span of 15 bases. The CDR3 loop reads CATTKGPIGTDTQYF. The CDR3 coding sequence is TGTGCCACCACCAAGGGGCCTATTGGCACAGATACGCAGTATTTT.

The CDR3, as DNA: TGTGCCAGCACTAGAGGAGGGAATTTAGAAAAACTGTTTTTT. Its protein is CASTRGGNLEKLFF. V usage is TRBV27 and J usage is TRBJ1-4; D is ambiguous. CDR3 length equals 14 residues. The V end was cut by 7 bases, the J end by 8 bases, with 17 bases between. Germline V gene lookup returns CDR1 MNHEY and CDR2 SMNVEV (reference sequence).

The chain is built from TRBV3-1 (or the pseudogene TRBV3-2) and TRBJ2-5, with D tentatively TRBD2 (6 bases). V was shortened by 5 bases and J by 1 base, with 11 bases between the two germline ends. CDR1 and CDR2 from the germline V gene are LGHDT and YNNKEL (reference sequence). The CDR3 sequence is 14 residues long. The CDR3, as DNA: TGTGCCAGCAGCTCAGCGGGCAGCCAAGAGACCCAGTACTTC. Encoded protein: CASSSAGSQETQYF.

The V and J genes are TRBV9 and TRBJ2-7; TRBD1 is a possible D gene (6 bases). Trimming stripped 2 bases from V and 0 bases from J, with 12 bases between. The CDR3 length is 15 residues. The germline CDR1 and CDR2 sequences are SGDLS and YYNGEE. The CDR3, as DNA: TGTGCCAGCAGCGTTGGACAGCTTAGCTCCTACGAGCAGTACTTC. Residues: CASSVGQLSSYEQYF.

This clone appeared a few times. The V and J genes are TRBV29-1 and TRBJ1-2, with D maybe TRBD1 (6 bases). V was trimmed by 4 bases and J by 9 bases, leaving 18 bases between them. Germline assignment: CDR1 SQVTM and CDR2 ANQGSEA. This CDR3 has 13 amino acids. The CDR3 bases are TGCAGCGTTGTGGGATACGGGGGGCAAAGCTACACCTTC. Amino acids: CSVVGYGGQSYTF.